This T cell receptor (beta chain) was identified during a study of cytomegalovirus exposure and HLA in healthy donors. 13 Jbeta primers and 60 Vbeta primers were used for the PCR. TCRdb keeps only in-frame clones here, not all; method: immunoSEQ multiplex PCR. Counted here are approximately 160,000 clones, roughly four fifths occurring once; the ten biggest clones make up about 4%. A remark on this clone: Its antigen is unknown.

The CDR3 is made up of 13 amino acids. Germline-derived CDR1 and CDR2 are SEHNR and FQNEAQ (reference sequence). The junction had 1 base not matched to a gene; V was cut back by 3 bases and J by 4 bases. Regarding the study as a whole: Rarity characterized most TCR sequences, yet some public TCRs appeared in many donors.

Specimen: PBMCs. The sequence was collected from a man over 45 in good health and CMV-seropositive. This chain connects TRBV7-9 to TRBJ1-2; TRBD1 agrees at 8 bases. This CDR3 reads CASSLGTGYGYTF. The CDR3 DNA sequence: TGTGCCAGCAGCTTGGGGACAGGCTATGGCTACACCTTC.